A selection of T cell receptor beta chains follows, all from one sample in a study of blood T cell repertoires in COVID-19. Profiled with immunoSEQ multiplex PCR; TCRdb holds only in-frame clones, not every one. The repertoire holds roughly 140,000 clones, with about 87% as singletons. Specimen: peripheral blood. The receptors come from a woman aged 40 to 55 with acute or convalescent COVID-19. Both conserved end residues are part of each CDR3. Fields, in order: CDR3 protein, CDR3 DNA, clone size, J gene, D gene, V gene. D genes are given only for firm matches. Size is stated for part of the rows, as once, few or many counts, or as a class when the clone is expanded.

CDR3: CASSLEQPDRVVKLFF; DNA: TGTGCCAGCAGCTTAGAACAGCCCGACCGAGTAGTAAAACTGTTTTTT; size: .; J: TRBJ1-4; D: .; V: TRBV7-2
CDR3: CATRGSGETQYF; DNA: TGTGCCACCAGAGGATCGGGGGAGACCCAGTACTTC; size: .; J: TRBJ2-5; D: .; V: TRBV24-1
CDR3: CASSQDSTQYF; DNA: TGCGCCAGCAGCCAAGATAGTACGCAGTATTTT; size: .; J: TRBJ2-3; D: .; V: TRBV4-1
CDR3: CASDRGRTEAFF; DNA: TGTGCCAGTGACAGGGGGAGGACTGAAGCTTTCTTT; size: .; J: TRBJ1-1; D: TRBD1; V: TRBV28
CDR3: CASSLEQGIRDTQYF; DNA: TGTGCCAGCAGCTTAGAACAGGGAATCAGAGATACGCAGTATTTT; size: once; J: TRBJ2-3; D: .; V: TRBV7-3
CDR3: CASSLPAGRRELFF; DNA: TGTGCCAGCAGTTTACCGGCAGGCCGAAGGGAGCTGTTTTTT; size: .; J: TRBJ2-2; D: .; V: TRBV28
CDR3: CASSLWLAGNTGELFF; DNA: TGTGCCAGCAGTTTATGGCTAGCGGGTAACACCGGGGAGCTGTTTTTT; size: once; J: TRBJ2-2; D: TRBD2; V: TRBV28
CDR3: CASSQEPGYTYNEQFF; DNA: TGCGCCAGCAGCCAAGAGCCAGGGTATACCTACAATGAGCAGTTCTTC; size: .; J: TRBJ2-1; D: .; V: TRBV4-1
CDR3: CASSVITEAFF; DNA: TGTGCCAGCAGTGTCATCACTGAAGCTTTCTTT; size: few; J: TRBJ1-1; D: .; V: TRBV2
CDR3: CASSQGTGGGYGYTF; DNA: TGCGCCAGCAGCCAAGGGACAGGGGGCGGCTATGGCTACACCTTC; size: .; J: TRBJ1-2; D: TRBD1; V: TRBV4-1
CDR3: CASSISASGGYNEQFF; DNA: TGTGCCAGTAGTATATCGGCCTCCGGGGGATACAATGAGCAGTTCTTC; size: .; J: TRBJ2-1; D: .; V: TRBV19
CDR3: CASSYSSTGGFSPLHF; DNA: TGTGCCAGCAGTTACTCCTCGACAGGGGGCTTTTCACCCCTCCACTTT; size: once; J: TRBJ1-6; D: TRBD1; V: TRBV6-5
CDR3: CASSLGSVATDTQYF; DNA: TGTGCCAGCAGCTTGGGGAGCGTCGCCACAGATACGCAGTATTTT; size: .; J: TRBJ2-3; D: .; V: TRBV5-4
CDR3: CASRRQGSNGYTF; DNA: TGTGCCAGCAGGAGGCAGGGGTCTAATGGCTACACCTTC; size: .; J: TRBJ1-2; D: .; V: TRBV6-5